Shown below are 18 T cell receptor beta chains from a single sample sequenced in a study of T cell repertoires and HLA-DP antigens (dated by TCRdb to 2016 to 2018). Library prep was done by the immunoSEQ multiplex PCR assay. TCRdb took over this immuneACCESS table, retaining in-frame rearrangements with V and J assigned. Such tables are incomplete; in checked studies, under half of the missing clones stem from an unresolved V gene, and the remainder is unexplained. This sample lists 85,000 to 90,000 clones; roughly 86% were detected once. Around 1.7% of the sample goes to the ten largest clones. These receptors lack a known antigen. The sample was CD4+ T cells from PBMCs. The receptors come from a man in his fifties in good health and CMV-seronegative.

The DNA of the CDR3 is TGTGCCAGCAGTGAGGACGGCGTAGATGGCTACACCTTC. This translates into CASSEDGVDGYTF. The J gene is TRBJ1-2, the V gene TRBV2; no clear D gene. The V gene lost 3 bases and the J gene lost 6 bases, with 11 bases spanning the gap. The germline gives CDR1 SNHLY, CDR2 FYNNEI. The CDR3 loop spans 13 amino acids.

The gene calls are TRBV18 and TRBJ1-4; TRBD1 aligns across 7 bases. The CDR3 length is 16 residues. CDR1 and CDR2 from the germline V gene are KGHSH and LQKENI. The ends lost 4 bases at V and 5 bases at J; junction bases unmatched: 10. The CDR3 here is CASSLLTPGGNEKLFF. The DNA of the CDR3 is TGTGCCAGCTCACTACTGACACCAGGGGGGAATGAAAAACTGTTTTTT.

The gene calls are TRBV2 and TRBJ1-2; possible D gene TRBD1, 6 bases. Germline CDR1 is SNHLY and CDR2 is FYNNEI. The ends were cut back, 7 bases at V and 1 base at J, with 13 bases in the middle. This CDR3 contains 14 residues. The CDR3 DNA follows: TGTGCCAGCAAAGGGGGAGGGGTTAACTATGGCTACACCTTC. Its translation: CASKGGGVNYGYTF.

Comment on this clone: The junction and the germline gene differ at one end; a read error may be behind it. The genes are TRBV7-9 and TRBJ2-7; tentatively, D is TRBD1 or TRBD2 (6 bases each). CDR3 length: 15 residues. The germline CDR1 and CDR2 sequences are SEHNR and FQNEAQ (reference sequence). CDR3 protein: CASRDPGGTTYEQCF. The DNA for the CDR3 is TGTGCCAGCAGGGATCCCGGGGGCACCACCTACGAGCAGTGCTTC.

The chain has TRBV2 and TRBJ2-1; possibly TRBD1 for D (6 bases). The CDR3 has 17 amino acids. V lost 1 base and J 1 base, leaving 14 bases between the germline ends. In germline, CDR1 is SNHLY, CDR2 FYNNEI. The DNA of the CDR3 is TGTGCCAGCAGTGAAGGTCCAGGGGTGGTTTCCTACAATGAGCAGTTCTTC. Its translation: CASSEGPGVVSYNEQFF.

CDR3 residues: CASSQGAMGEKLFF. CDR3 bases: TGTGCCAGCAGCCAGGGGGCAATGGGTGAAAAACTGTTTTTT. The rearrangement uses TRBV5-4 and TRBJ1-4, with 8 bases matching TRBD1. Looked up from germline, CDR1 is SGHNT and CDR2 is YYREEE (reference sequence). The CDR3 runs 14 residues. The V segment lost 4 bases and the J segment 7 bases; nucleotides outside the gene matches: 6.

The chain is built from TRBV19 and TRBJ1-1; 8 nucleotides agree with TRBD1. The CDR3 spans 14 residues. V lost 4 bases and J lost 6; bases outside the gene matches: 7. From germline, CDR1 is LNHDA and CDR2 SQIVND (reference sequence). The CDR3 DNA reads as TGTGCCAGTAGTAAGACAGGGGCATCGGCTGAAGCTTTCTTT. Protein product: CASSKTGASAEAFF.

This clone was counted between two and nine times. The CDR3 DNA is TGCGCCAGCAGCCAGCAGGGTCTTAGCTCCTACAATGAGCAGTTCTTC. This gives the protein CASSQQGLSSYNEQFF. The chain links TRBV4-1 to TRBJ2-1, with D possibly matching TRBD1 (5 bases). CDR3 length: 16 amino acids. V lost 3 bases and J lost 0, with 12 bases in between. CDR1 and CDR2 from the germline V gene are MGHRA and YSYEKL.

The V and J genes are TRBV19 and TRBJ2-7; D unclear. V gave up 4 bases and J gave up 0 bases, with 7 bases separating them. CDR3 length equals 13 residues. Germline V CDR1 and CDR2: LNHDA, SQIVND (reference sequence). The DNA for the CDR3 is TGTGCCAGTAGTAAGGAGAGCTCCTACGAGCAGTACTTC. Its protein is CASSKESSYEQYF.

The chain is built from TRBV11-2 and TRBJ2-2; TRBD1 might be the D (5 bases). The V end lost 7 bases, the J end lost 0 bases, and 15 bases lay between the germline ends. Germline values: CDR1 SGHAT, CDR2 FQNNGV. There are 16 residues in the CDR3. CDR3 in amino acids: CASTQGAAANTGELFF. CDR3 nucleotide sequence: TGTGCCAGCACCCAAGGGGCGGCCGCGAACACCGGGGAGCTGTTTTTT.

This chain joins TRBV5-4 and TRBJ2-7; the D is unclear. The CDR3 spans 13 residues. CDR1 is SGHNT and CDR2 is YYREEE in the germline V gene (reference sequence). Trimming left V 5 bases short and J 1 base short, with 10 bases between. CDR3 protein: CASSRTRSYEQYF. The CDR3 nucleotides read TGTGCCAGCAGTCGGACCCGTTCCTACGAGCAGTACTTC.

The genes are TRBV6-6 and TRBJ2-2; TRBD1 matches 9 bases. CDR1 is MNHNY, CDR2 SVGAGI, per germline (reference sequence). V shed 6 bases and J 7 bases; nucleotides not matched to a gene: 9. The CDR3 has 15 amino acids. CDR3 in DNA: TGTGCCAGCAGCCCACTTGACAGGGGGGTCGGGGAGCTGTTTTTT. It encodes CASSPLDRGVGELFF.

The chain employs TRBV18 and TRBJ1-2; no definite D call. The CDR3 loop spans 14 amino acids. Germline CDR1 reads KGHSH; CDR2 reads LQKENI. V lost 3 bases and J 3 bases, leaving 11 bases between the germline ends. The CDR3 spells CASSPGPGDYGYTF. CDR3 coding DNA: TGTGCCAGCTCACCCGGCCCGGGCGACTATGGCTACACCTTC.

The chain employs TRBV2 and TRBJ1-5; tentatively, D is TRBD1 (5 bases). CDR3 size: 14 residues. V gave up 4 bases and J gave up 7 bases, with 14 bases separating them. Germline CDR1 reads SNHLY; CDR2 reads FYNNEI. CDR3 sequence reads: CASSGAGTRQPQHF. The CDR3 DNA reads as TGTGCCAGCAGTGGAGCAGGGACCAGACAGCCCCAGCATTTT. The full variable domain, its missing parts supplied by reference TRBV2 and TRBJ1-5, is EPEVTQTPSHQVTQMGQEVILRCVPISNHLYFYWYRQILGQKVEFLVSFYNNEISEKSEIFDDQFSVERPDGSNFTLKIRSTKLEDSAMYFCASSGAGTRQPQHFGDGTRLSIL.

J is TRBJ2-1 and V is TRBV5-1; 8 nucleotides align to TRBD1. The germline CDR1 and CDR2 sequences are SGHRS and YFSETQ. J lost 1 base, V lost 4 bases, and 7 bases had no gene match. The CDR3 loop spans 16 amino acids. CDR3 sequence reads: CASSPSRQGSYNEQFF. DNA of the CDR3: TGCGCCAGCAGCCCAAGTCGACAGGGGTCCTACAATGAGCAGTTCTTC. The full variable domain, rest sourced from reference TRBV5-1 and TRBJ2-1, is KAGVTQTPRYLIKTRGQQVTLSCSPISGHRSVSWYQQTPGQGLQFLFEYFSETQRNKGNFPGRFSGRQFSNSRSEMNVSTLELGDSALYLCASSPSRQGSYNEQFFGPGTRLTVL.

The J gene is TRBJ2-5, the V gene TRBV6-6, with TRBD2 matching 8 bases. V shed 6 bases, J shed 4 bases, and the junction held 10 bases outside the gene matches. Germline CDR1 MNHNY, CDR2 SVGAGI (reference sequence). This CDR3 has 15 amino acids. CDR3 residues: CASRPQARGGETQYF. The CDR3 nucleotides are TGTGCCAGCAGGCCCCAGGCTCGGGGGGGAGAGACCCAGTACTTC.

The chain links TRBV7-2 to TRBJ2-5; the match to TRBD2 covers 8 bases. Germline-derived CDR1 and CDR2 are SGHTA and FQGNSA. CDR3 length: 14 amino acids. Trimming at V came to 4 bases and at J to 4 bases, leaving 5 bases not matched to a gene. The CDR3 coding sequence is TGTGCCAGCAGCTACATAGCGGGGTCAGAGACCCAGTACTTC. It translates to CASSYIAGSETQYF.

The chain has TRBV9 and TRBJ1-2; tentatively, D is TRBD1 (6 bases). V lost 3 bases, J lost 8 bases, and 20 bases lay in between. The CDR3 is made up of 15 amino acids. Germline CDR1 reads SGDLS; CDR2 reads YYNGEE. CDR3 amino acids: CASSAVGGAPGGYTF. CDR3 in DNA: TGTGCCAGCAGCGCCGTAGGGGGGGCTCCGGGAGGCTACACCTTC. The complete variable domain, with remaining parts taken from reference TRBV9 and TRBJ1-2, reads DSGVTQTPKHLITATGQRVTLRCSPRSGDLSVYWYQQSLDQGLQFLIQYYNGEERAKGNILERFSAQQFPDLHSELNLSSLELGDSALYFCASSAVGGAPGGYTFGSGTRLTVV.